This T cell receptor (beta chain) was profiled in a study of T cell responses to AZD1222 COVID-19 vaccine. The assay was immunoSEQ multiplex PCR, and TCRdb's table has in-frame clones only and misses some. The sample includes about 110,000 clones, around 87% of them seen just once. Study-level findings and limits: Only a handful of people who got AZD1222 tested seropositive at baseline. Donors were largely white British and mainly female; clonal diversity was possibly underestimated.

A single count supports this clone. Its antigen remains unidentified. The sequenced sample was peripheral blood, obtained 28 days after the second AZD1222 dose. The receptor was derived from an adult who received the AZD1222 COVID-19 vaccine.

CDR3 bases: TGTGCCAGCAGCCCCGGACAGGGATCGATTTCCGGGGAGCTGTTTTTT. It encodes CASSPGQGSISGELFF. The rearrangement links TRBV14 to TRBJ2-2, with 8 positions matching TRBD1. CDR1 SGHDN and CDR2 FVKESK come from the germline V gene. V was pared by 4 bases and J by 6 bases, with 10 bases of the junction left unmatched. This CDR3 contains 16 residues.